Described below is a single TCR beta chain sequence and its context. The antigen is undetermined. The source of the sample is a study of graft-versus-host responses after intestinal transplantation. Study background: Multivisceral, liver-intestinal, or isolated intestinal transplants were performed in recipients. Once they had received anti-thymocyte globulin induction, all recipients took tacrolimus and steroids for approximately 3 years. General observations from the study: GvH clones were found in recipient marrow; some appeared first in ileum or blood. Patients who carried graft-donor T cell macrochimerism also had high graft-versus-host to host-versus-graft clonal ratios in their allografts.

The repertoire was sequenced with immunoSEQ multiplex PCR; TCRdb's copy has only in-frame clones and lacks some. The profile shows 90,000 to 95,000 clones, more than 85% of them singletons. The trim removed 3 bases at V and 0 bases at J, leaving 11 bases unmatched. The CDR3 is 17 amino acids. Germline V gives CDR1 MNHNS, CDR2 SASEGT. The source is a human donor who received an intestinal transplant. The J gene is TRBJ2-7, the V gene TRBV6-1; TRBD1 matches at 7 bases. This sample comprised unstimulated CD8+ T cells sorted from spleen or lymph node cells, obtained before intestinal transplant. CDR3 residues: CASSDQRQGPSSYEQYF. CDR3 DNA: TGTGCCAGCAGTGACCAGCGACAGGGCCCGAGCTCCTACGAGCAGTACTTC.